A single T cell receptor beta chain is shown here with its context. Time point specified: new active TB diagnosis, blood taken before or within 7 days of starting treatment. CDR1 is SGHRS and CDR2 is YFSETQ in the germline V gene. V lost 0 bases, J lost 0 bases, and 8 bases lay in between. CDR3 size: 15 residues. The data originate from a study of T cells in tuberculosis. The wider study: A South African cohort included IGRA-negative adolescents, latently infected IGRA-positive adolescents and adults with active tuberculosis.

The table came from immunoSEQ multiplex PCR; TCRdb's copy has only in-frame clones and leaves some out. The sample includes tens of thousands of clones, under 85% of them seen just once. The sample was PBMCs, taken at tuberculosis diagnosis. This chain joins TRBV5-1 and TRBJ2-3, with D possibly matching TRBD2 (5 bases). This receptor was taken from an adult with tuberculosis. The CDR3 bases are TGCGCCAGCAGCTTGGGCGGGCTTAGCACAGATACGCAGTATTTT. Translating gives CASSLGGLSTDTQYF.